Listed below are T cell receptor beta chains from one sample, sequenced in a study of human versus mouse CDR3 diversity and MHC coevolution. This table comes from immunoSEQ multiplex PCR, and its TCRdb copy is limited to in-frame clones, with some not included. The table shows tens of thousands of clones, with 90% to 95% occurring only once. The sample comprised naive CD4+ T cells from blood. The receptors were sampled from a person aged 30 to 69 in good health. Each CDR3 is given with its conserved first and last residue. The D gene is left open where the match is weak. A row's size may be missing; if present it is once, few, many or a size class.

D: TRBD2; size: once; V: TRBV4-3; J: TRBJ2-7; DNA: TGCGCCAGCAGCCAACGCCCAGCGGGACCCTACGAGCAGTACTTC; CDR3: CASSQRPAGPYEQYF
D: NA; size: NA; V: TRBV19; J: TRBJ1-1; DNA: TGTGCCAGTAGTATAACCCCGGGGAACACTGAAGCTTTCTTT; CDR3: CASSITPGNTEAFF
D: NA; size: NA; V: TRBV7-9; J: TRBJ2-7; DNA: TGTGCCAGCAGTTCAGACAGGTCTTCGATGGAGCAGTACTTC; CDR3: CASSSDRSSMEQYF
D: NA; size: few; V: TRBV19; J: TRBJ1-1; DNA: TGTGCCAGTCTTGAGCCGCCGAACACTGAAGCTTTCTTT; CDR3: CASLEPPNTEAFF
D: TRBD2; size: NA; V: TRBV10-3; J: TRBJ2-1; DNA: TGTGCCATCAGTGAGTCGGGCGGGGGGCTAGGGAATGAGCAGTTCTTC; CDR3: CAISESGGGLGNEQFF
D: TRBD1; size: NA; V: TRBV7-3; J: TRBJ2-5; DNA: TGTGCCAGCAGCTCAGGGGGACAGGGGGATCAGACCCAGTACTTC; CDR3: CASSSGGQGDQTQYF
D: TRBD1; size: NA; V: TRBV4-1; J: TRBJ1-2; DNA: TGCGCCACCAGCCGGACAGGGATCGCTAACTATGGCTACACCTTC; CDR3: CATSRTGIANYGYTF
D: TRBD1; size: once; V: TRBV18; J: TRBJ2-2; DNA: TGTGCCAGCTCGGTCACTGGGACAGGGGCGACCGGGGAGCTGTTTTTT; CDR3: CASSVTGTGATGELFF
D: TRBD1; size: NA; V: TRBV6-5; J: TRBJ2-7; DNA: TGTGCCAGCAAGCCGGGACAGGGGCTAAGCGAGCAGTACTTC; CDR3: CASKPGQGLSEQYF
D: NA; size: NA; V: TRBV5-1; J: TRBJ2-5; DNA: TGCGCCAGCAGCTTGGCCCTCGGGACTGACCTTTTCTACTTC; CDR3: CASSLALGTDLFYF
D: NA; size: NA; V: TRBV5-1; J: TRBJ2-5; DNA: TGCGCCAGCCGAGTCCAAGAGACCCAGTACTTC; CDR3: CASRVQETQYF
D: NA; size: NA; V: TRBV27; J: TRBJ1-4; DNA: TGTGCCAGCAGCAATCGAGAAAATGAAAAACTGTTTTTT; CDR3: CASSNRENEKLFF
D: TRBD1; size: NA; V: TRBV10-3; J: TRBJ2-7; DNA: TGTGCCATCAGTGGAGGGCAGGGGGCCAACGAGCAGTACTTC; CDR3: CAISGGQGANEQYF
D: NA; size: NA; V: TRBV5-4; J: TRBJ2-2; DNA: TGTGCCAGCAGCTTGGTTTCAGGAACCGGGGAGCTGTTTTTT; CDR3: CASSLVSGTGELFF
D: NA; size: NA; V: TRBV30; J: TRBJ1-3; DNA: TGTGCCTGGAGTCCGTACACCGGCTACGGTCCTGCAGGCGGAAACACCATATATTTT; CDR3: CAWSPYTGYGPAGGNTIYF
D: TRBD1; size: once; V: TRBV27; J: TRBJ2-3; DNA: TGTGCCAGCAGTTTACAGGACAGGAGCACAGATACGCAGTATTTT; CDR3: CASSLQDRSTDTQYF
D: TRBD1; size: NA; V: TRBV7-6; J: TRBJ2-7; DNA: TGTGCCAGCAGCTTAGCGAGCGGCAATGCAGGGGGCTTATTCCACGAGCAGTACTTC; CDR3: CASSLASGNAGGLFHEQYF
D: NA; size: NA; V: TRBV19; J: TRBJ1-1; DNA: TGTGCCAGTAGTATTAGAGAGAACACTGAAGCTTTCTTT; CDR3: CASSIRENTEAFF
D: TRBD1; size: NA; V: TRBV6-6; J: TRBJ2-1; DNA: TGTGCCAGCAGTACATCGGGACAGGGAGTCAATGAGCAGTTCTTC; CDR3: CASSTSGQGVNEQFF
D: TRBD1; size: NA; V: TRBV7-3; J: TRBJ2-3; DNA: TGTGCCAGCAGCTCCAGGACAGGGGGCGGAGATACGCAGTATTTT; CDR3: CASSSRTGGGDTQYF
D: NA; size: NA; V: TRBV7-9; J: TRBJ2-5; DNA: TGTGCCAGCAGTAAAGGGGGTGCAGAGACCCAGTACTTC; CDR3: CASSKGGAETQYF
D: TRBD1; size: NA; V: TRBV9; J: TRBJ1-2; DNA: TGTGCCAGCAGCGTCGTATTGGAGGGGGCGGGAGGCTACACCTTC; CDR3: CASSVVLEGAGGYTF